The 21 T cell receptor beta chains given below trace back to one sample, sequenced in a study of blood T cell repertoires in COVID-19 (dated by TCRdb to 2020 to 2022). The receptor library was made with the immunoSEQ multiplex PCR assay. TCRdb provides this immuneACCESS table in a form limited to in-frame rearrangements. Some clones are lacking; in checked studies, under half of them reflect an unresolved V gene, and why the rest are absent is not known. This sample is represented by approximately 170,000 clones; around four fifths of them were singletons. Jointly, the top ten make up nearly 8% of the sample. The sample consisted of PBMCs or T cells enriched from blood (not recorded which). The receptors here all came from a woman aged 45-65 years who had recovered from COVID-19.

CDR3 in amino acids: CASSQGQTNTEAFF. The DNA for the CDR3 is TGCGCCAGCAGCCAGGGACAGACGAACACTGAAGCTTTCTTT. This chain connects TRBV5-1 to TRBJ1-1; 7 bases line up with TRBD1. J was trimmed by 1 base and V by 4 bases; bases with no gene match: 4. This CDR3 is built from 14 residues. The germline CDR1 and CDR2 sequences are SGHRS and YFSETQ. Looking up the rest from reference TRBV5-1 and TRBJ1-1 gives the full variable domain: KAGVTQTPRYLIKTRGQQVTLSCSPISGHRSVSWYQQTPGQGLQFLFEYFSETQRNKGNFPGRFSGRQFSNSRSEMNVSTLELGDSALYLCASSQGQTNTEAFFGQGTRLTVV.

The sample holds one count of this clone. The rearrangement uses TRBV2 and TRBJ2-5, with D maybe TRBD2 (6 bases). CDR1 and CDR2 (germline): SNHLY, FYNNEI. Trimming pared 6 bases from V and 4 bases from J, leaving 18 bases between. The CDR3 has 15 amino acids. CDR3 DNA sequence: TGTGCCAGCAGCCCGGGACTTGGTCGCGTAGAGACCCAGTACTTC. It is translated as CASSPGLGRVETQYF.

The V gene is TRBV29-1, the J gene TRBJ2-1, with 10 nucleotides matching TRBD2. The CDR3 extends over 12 amino acids. CDR1 SQVTM and CDR2 ANQGSEA come from the germline V gene. V lost 6 bases and J lost 8; bases outside the gene matches: 4. CDR3 protein: CSVDGTSDEQFF. The CDR3 DNA sequence: TGCAGCGTGGATGGGACTAGCGATGAGCAGTTCTTC.

This chain links TRBV12-3 or TRBV12-4 with TRBJ2-3; 7 bases fit TRBD1. V dropped 11 bases and J dropped 3; count of bases not matched to a gene: 5. The CDR3 sequence is 12 residues long. The CDR3 sequence: CAQGGSTDTQYF. DNA for the CDR3: TGTGCCCAAGGGGGCTCGACAGATACGCAGTATTTT.

This chain uses TRBV5-8 with TRBJ1-6, with TRBD1 as a possible D gene (5 bases). This CDR3 contains 15 residues. Germline CDR1 SGHTS, CDR2 YDEGEE. V shed 1 base and J shed 9 bases, with 14 bases lying between them. In DNA form, the CDR3 reads TGTGCCAGCAGCTTGAGTCTGGGGCTCGGTTCACCCCTCCACTTT. Translation gives CASSLSLGLGSPLHF.

The chain couples TRBV12-5 to TRBJ1-2; tentatively, D is TRBD1 (5 bases). The CDR3 loop spans 13 amino acids. V gave up 3 bases and J gave up 2 bases, with 7 bases separating them. Germline V gene lookup returns CDR1 LGHNT and CDR2 FRNRAP. The CDR3 loop reads CASGLSGNYGYTF. CDR3 nucleotides: TGTGCTAGTGGTTTATCAGGGAACTATGGCTACACCTTC.

The chain has TRBV10-3 and TRBJ1-1; 10 bases fit TRBD1. Germline CDR1 is ENHRY and CDR2 is SYGVKD. The CDR3 is made up of 15 amino acids. Trimming removed 6 bases from V and 0 bases from J; junction bases left unmatched: 4. The CDR3 region is CAIRDRGSMNTEAFF. CDR3 coding DNA: TGTGCCATCAGGGACAGGGGGTCTATGAACACTGAAGCTTTCTTT.

This clone was detected once. The chain couples TRBV4-2 to TRBJ1-2; D may be TRBD1 (5 bases). Between the trimmed V and J ends, which lost 5 bases and 5 bases, there was a span of 15 bases. Per germline, CDR1 LGHNA and CDR2 YNFKEQ. There are 14 residues in the CDR3. In DNA, the CDR3 is TGTGCCAGCAGCTTGGAAAGGGGAGGGTATGGCTACACCTTC. Translation gives CASSLERGGYGYTF.

This clone was seen once. The chain recombines TRBV24-1 with TRBJ1-5, with 9 bases fitting TRBD1. With V trimmed by 4 bases and J by 4 bases, 13 bases remained unmatched. This CDR3 spans 18 amino acids. Germline V lookup: CDR1 KGHDR, CDR2 SFDVKD. The CDR3 spells CATSETPGQGGWNQPQHF. The CDR3 region has the DNA TGTGCCACCAGTGAAACCCCGGGACAGGGAGGTTGGAATCAGCCCCAGCATTTT.

The chain is built from TRBV7-2 and TRBJ2-1; TRBD2 is a possible D gene (6 bases). The germline V and J ends were trimmed by 4 bases and 7 bases, with 14 bases remaining between them. This CDR3 spans 14 amino acids. Per the germline V gene, CDR1 is SGHTA and CDR2 is FQGNSA. The CDR3 DNA sequence: TGTGCCAGCAGCTCTCGTAGCGGAGCGAATGAGCAGTTCTTC. It is translated as CASSSRSGANEQFF.

J is TRBJ2-7 and V is TRBV5-4; D might be TRBD1 (6 bases). Trimming cost V 4 bases and J 4 bases, with 18 bases left between them. The CDR3 is made up of 15 amino acids. Germline CDR1 is SGHNT and CDR2 is YYREEE (reference sequence). Here the CDR3 reads CASSPGQSTSYEQYF. For the CDR3, the DNA is TGTGCCAGCAGCCCCGGACAGAGTACTTCTTACGAGCAGTACTTC.

The count of this clone is one. The chain combines TRBV25-1 with TRBJ1-3, with 7 bases matching TRBD1. Germline V gene data show CDR1 as MGHDK and CDR2 as SYGVNS. V lost 1 base to trimming and J lost 3 bases; unmatched junction nucleotides: 9. This CDR3 has 17 amino acids. Here the CDR3 DNA reads TGTGCCAGCAGTGAATGGCAGGGGGAAACACTTGGAAACACCATATATTTT. Translating gives CASSEWQGETLGNTIYF.

In this sample, this clone turned up once. This chain joins TRBV4-2 and TRBJ1-2; 7 bases are shared with TRBD1. V lost 4 bases, J lost 4 bases, and 9 bases stayed unmatched. The CDR3 covers 15 residues. The germline V gene encodes CDR1 LGHNA and CDR2 YNFKEQ. For the CDR3, the DNA is TGTGCCAGCAGCCGAGGGGGACAGACACTCTATGGCTACACCTTC. Encoded protein: CASSRGGQTLYGYTF.

V gene TRBV9 combines with J gene TRBJ2-1, with D possibly being TRBD2 (5 bases). V was trimmed by 0 bases and J by 11 bases, leaving 18 bases between them. Germline assignment: CDR1 SGDLS and CDR2 YYNGEE. CDR3 length equals 15 residues. The CDR3 nucleotides are TGTGCCAGCAGCGTAGAAATCGGGATTGAGCGGAAGCAGTTCTTC. Protein sequence: CASSVEIGIERKQFF. Full variable domain (rest looked up from reference TRBV9 and TRBJ2-1): DSGVTQTPKHLITATGQRVTLRCSPRSGDLSVYWYQQSLDQGLQFLIQYYNGEERAKGNILERFSAQQFPDLHSELNLSSLELGDSALYFCASSVEIGIERKQFFGPGTRLTVL.

This chain uses TRBV28 with TRBJ2-2; the match to TRBD2 covers 8 bases. This CDR3 is 16 amino acids long. V was clipped by 6 bases and J by 5 bases; unmatched bases: 11. The germline V gene has CDR1 MDHEN and CDR2 SYDVKM. The chain's CDR3 is CASSRLGGAETGELFF. The CDR3 coding sequence is TGTGCCAGCAGCCGACTCGGGGGGGCTGAGACCGGGGAGCTGTTTTTT.

This chain connects TRBV19 to TRBJ2-3; 9 positions agree with TRBD2. Germline-derived CDR1 and CDR2 are LNHDA and SQIVND (reference sequence). After removal of 7 bases from V and 5 bases from J, the junction contained 7 bases not matched to a gene. This CDR3 is built from 14 residues. CDR3 region: CASNVGLARDTQYF. CDR3 coding DNA: TGTGCCAGTAACGTAGGACTAGCGAGAGATACGCAGTATTTT.

The J gene is TRBJ2-7, the V gene TRBV2; 8 nucleotides align to TRBD1. CDR1 SNHLY and CDR2 FYNNEI come from the germline V gene. This CDR3 is 14 amino acids long. Trimming removed 7 bases from V and 3 bases from J; junction bases left unmatched: 8. CDR3 DNA: TGTGCCAGCATAAGGAGACAGGGGTACTACGAGCAGTACTTC. This codes for CASIRRQGYYEQYF. Drawing the rest from reference TRBV2 and TRBJ2-7, the complete variable domain is EPEVTQTPSHQVTQMGQEVILRCVPISNHLYFYWYRQILGQKVEFLVSFYNNEISEKSEIFDDQFSVERPDGSNFTLKIRSTKLEDSAMYFCASIRRQGYYEQYFGPGTRLTVT.

The chain links TRBV7-2 to TRBJ2-1, with no clear D. V lost 1 base, J lost 2 bases, and 12 bases lay in between. Germline lookup yields CDR1 SGHTA and CDR2 FQGNSA. The CDR3 extends over 16 amino acids. CDR3 sequence reads: CASSLDPLVPYNEQFF. The CDR3 coding sequence is TGTGCCAGCAGCTTAGATCCCCTAGTACCCTACAATGAGCAGTTCTTC.

J is TRBJ2-1 and V is TRBV6-6, with 7 bases matching TRBD1. J gave up 4 bases and V 2 bases, and 2 bases lay outside the gene matches. The CDR3 sequence is 14 residues long. Germline assignment: CDR1 MNHNY and CDR2 SVGAGI (reference sequence). The CDR3 DNA is TGTGCCAGCAGTTACCAACAGGGGTACAATGAGCAGTTCTTC. Protein sequence: CASSYQQGYNEQFF.

The CDR3 DNA is TGTGCCAGTAGTTTCCGACAGGGGAAAGAAAACATTCAGTACTTC. This codes for CASSFRQGKENIQYF. This chain connects TRBV19 to TRBJ2-4; TRBD1 agrees at 8 bases. Trimming took 5 bases from V and 5 from J; bases not matched to a gene: 8. Germline CDR1 is LNHDA and CDR2 is SQIVND (reference sequence). The CDR3 runs 15 residues. The whole variable domain, remainder taken from reference TRBV19 and TRBJ2-4, is DGGITQSPKYLFRKEGQNVTLSCEQNLNHDAMYWYRQDPGQGLRLIYYSQIVNDFQKGDIAEGYSVSREKKESFPLTVTSAQKNPTAFYLCASSFRQGKENIQYFGAGTRLSVL.

The chain's CDR3 is CASSQDRLGDEQFF. The DNA of the CDR3 is TGTGCCAGCAGCCAAGATAGACTAGGAGATGAGCAGTTCTTC. The chain recombines TRBV4-2 with TRBJ2-1, with D possibly matching TRBD2 (6 bases). This CDR3 comprises 14 residues. Trimming took 0 bases from V and 8 from J, leaving 11 bases between them. Germline V CDR1 and CDR2: LGHNA, YNFKEQ.